Many counts were recorded for the clone carrying this T cell receptor beta chain. These data are taken from a study of T cells in Graves' hyperthyroidism and ophthalmopathy. The CDR3 length is 13 residues. With 11 bases removed from V and 1 base from J, the gap between germline ends came to 14 bases. Looked up from germline, CDR1 is LGHNT and CDR2 is FRNRAP. RNA transcripts were the template for amplifying TCR beta CDR3 regions. A first-round RT-PCR of the TCR CDR3 used the HTBI primer set. TCRdb ran MiXCR on the multiplex PCR reads and lists one entry per CDR3 protein. The sample consists of nearly 600,000 distinct CDR3 sequences, around 14% of them appearing once.

Material for sequencing was blood. The origin of this receptor is a woman under 40 with Graves' hyperthyroidism that later progressed to Graves' ophthalmopathy. V and J are TRBV12-5 and TRBJ2-5; no clear D gene. CDR3 amino acids: CASSRPIQETQYF. DNA for the CDR3: TGTGCTTCCAGTCGGCCAATCCAAGAGACCCAGTACTTC.